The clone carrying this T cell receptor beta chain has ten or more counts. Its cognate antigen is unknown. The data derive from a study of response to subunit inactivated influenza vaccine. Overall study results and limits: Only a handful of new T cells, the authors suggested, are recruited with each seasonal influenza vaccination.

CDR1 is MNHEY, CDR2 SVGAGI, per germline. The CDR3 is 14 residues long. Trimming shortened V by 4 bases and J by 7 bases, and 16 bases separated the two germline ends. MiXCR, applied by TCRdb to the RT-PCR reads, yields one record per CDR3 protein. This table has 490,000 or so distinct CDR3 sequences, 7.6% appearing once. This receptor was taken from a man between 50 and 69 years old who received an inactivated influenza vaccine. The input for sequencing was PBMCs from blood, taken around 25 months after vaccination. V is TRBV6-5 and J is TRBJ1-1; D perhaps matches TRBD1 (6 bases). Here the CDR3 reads CASSFRTGKGEAFF. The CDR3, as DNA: TGTGCCAGCAGTTTTCGTACAGGGAAAGGTGAAGCTTTCTTT.